A selection of T cell receptor beta chains follows, all from one sample in a study of shared clonotypes between healthy human individuals. Assay used: immunoSEQ multiplex PCR; TCRdb lists only in-frame clones, some missing. The table lists 2.5 million or so clones, 85% to 95% of them singletons. The material sequenced was naive CD4+ T cells sorted from blood. These receptors were taken from a man aged 18 to 30 in good health. CDR3s include the opening cysteine and the closing phenylalanine or tryptophan. D genes are given only for firm matches. Clone size is stated in some rows and not others, as once, few, many or a class when expanded.

V gene,D gene,J gene,clone size,CDR3 DNA,CDR3 protein
TRBV18,TRBD2,TRBJ2-7,NA,TGTGCCAGCTCTCCGGGGACTAGCGCCGCTTCCTACGAGCAGTACTTC,CASSPGTSAASYEQYF
TRBV2,NA,TRBJ1-4,NA,TGTGCCAGCAGTGAACGGCCTACTCGGGGTGAAAAACTGTTTTTT,CASSERPTRGEKLFF
TRBV18,NA,TRBJ2-1,NA,TGTGCCAGCTCACCAGAACTATACAATGAGCAGTTCTTC,CASSPELYNEQFF
TRBV6-5,NA,TRBJ2-1,NA,TGTGCCAGCAGTTCATCGTACGCGGTCGAGCAGTTCTTC,CASSSSYAVEQFF
TRBV7-9,NA,TRBJ1-3,NA,TGTGCCAGCAGAAATAACAGGGCTGGAAACACCATATATTTT,CASRNNRAGNTIYF
TRBV7-8,TRBD1,TRBJ2-5,NA,TGTGCCACCCTTAGGGACAGGCGGGAGACCCAGTACTTC,CATLRDRRETQYF
TRBV6-5,NA,TRBJ1-1,NA,TGTGCCAGCAGTGTGACTGATCAGGGGAACACTGAAGCTTTCTTT,CASSVTDQGNTEAFF
TRBV6-5,NA,TRBJ2-5,NA,TGTGCCAGCAGTTACGGGGGGGAGACCCAGTACTTC,CASSYGGETQYF
TRBV2,NA,TRBJ2-7,NA,TGTGCCAGCAGTGTGGGAGAGGTCTCCTACGAGCAGTACTTC,CASSVGEVSYEQYF
TRBV7-6,TRBD1,TRBJ2-5,once,TGTGCCAGCAGCTTAGTACAGGGGAACCAAGAGACCCAGTACTTC,CASSLVQGNQETQYF
TRBV2,TRBD1,TRBJ1-1,NA,TGTGCCAGCAGTGGGGAGACAGGGATGAACACTGAAGCTTTCTTT,CASSGETGMNTEAFF
TRBV5-1,NA,TRBJ1-1,few,TGCGCCAGCAGCTTGGTAGCGGGGGCTTATTCCACTGAAGCTTTCTTT,CASSLVAGAYSTEAFF
TRBV18,NA,TRBJ2-3,NA,TGTGCCAGCTCACCGTCTCCTAGCACAGATACGCAGTATTTT,CASSPSPSTDTQYF
TRBV4-1,TRBD1,TRBJ1-1,few,TGCGCCAGCAGCCAAGACGACAGGGATGACACTGAAGCTTTCTTT,CASSQDDRDDTEAFF
TRBV11-2,NA,TRBJ1-2,NA,TGTGCCAGCAGCTTAGATCGCACAGGTGGCTACACCTTC,CASSLDRTGGYTF
TRBV7-3,NA,TRBJ1-2,NA,TGTGCCAGCAGCTCAGGGGATGGCTACACCTTC,CASSSGDGYTF
TRBV2,TRBD1,TRBJ1-5,NA,TGTGCCAGCACCAATCAGGGGGCGGTCAATCAGCCCCAGCATTTT,CASTNQGAVNQPQHF
TRBV5-1,NA,TRBJ1-2,NA,TGCGCCAGCAGCTTCCCCTTTGGGGGCTACACCTTC,CASSFPFGGYTF
TRBV25-1,NA,TRBJ1-6,NA,TGTGCCAGCAGGGGGGCAGGGAGCTCCTATAATTCACCCCTCCACTTT,CASRGAGSSYNSPLHF
TRBV7-2,NA,TRBJ2-7,NA,TGTGCCAGCAGACCGAGGGGGGAAGGCCTCCACGAGCAGTACTTC,CASRPRGEGLHEQYF
TRBV19,NA,TRBJ1-3,few,TGTGCCAGTACCCTATGGACCCCTCAGGAGAACACCATATATTTT,CASTLWTPQENTIYF
TRBV28,NA,TRBJ1-6,NA,TGTGCCAGCAGTTTGTATGGGGGCAGGGGAAATTCACCCCTCCACTTT,CASSLYGGRGNSPLHF
TRBV5-6,NA,TRBJ2-7,NA,TGTGCCAGCAGCTTGTTCGGTCCGTACGAGCAGTACTTC,CASSLFGPYEQYF
TRBV9,NA,TRBJ1-4,NA,TGTGCCAGCAGCGTATCAAGTAGTAATGAAAAACTGTTTTTT,CASSVSSSNEKLFF
TRBV7-2,TRBD2,TRBJ2-1,NA,TGTGCCAGCAGCCCTCTAGCGGGAATATCGAGTGAGCAGTTCTTC,CASSPLAGISSEQFF
TRBV7-9,NA,TRBJ1-1,NA,TGTGCCAGCAGCTTAGTATCGGTGAAGGGGAACACTGAAGCTTTCTTT,CASSLVSVKGNTEAFF
TRBV6-1,TRBD2,TRBJ2-1,NA,TGTGCCAGCAGTGGCCTTGGGGTGCGGGAGCGGAATGAGCAGTTCTTC,CASSGLGVRERNEQFF
TRBV14,TRBD1,TRBJ1-2,once,TGTGCCAGCAGCCATACAGGGGCATCGTATGGCTACACCTTC,CASSHTGASYGYTF
TRBV28,NA,TRBJ2-7,NA,TGTGTCTCAGGGGTCACGGCCTACGAGCAGTACTTC,CVSGVTAYEQYF
TRBV6-5,NA,TRBJ1-2,few,TGTGCCAGCAGTTACTCGGCAGGGCGCTATGGCTACACCTTC,CASSYSAGRYGYTF
TRBV6-5,TRBD1,TRBJ2-1,NA,TGTGCCAGCACTAGGGGGGACAGGGGAAATGAGCAGTTCTTC,CASTRGDRGNEQFF
TRBV4-1,NA,TRBJ2-2,once,TGCGCCAGCAGCCATGAGAGGGGTCCCGGGGAGCTGTTTTTT,CASSHERGPGELFF
TRBV6-6,TRBD1,TRBJ2-7,NA,TGTGCCAGCAGCCACGGGACAGGTCCCTACGAGCAGTACTTC,CASSHGTGPYEQYF
TRBV13,TRBD1,TRBJ2-3,NA,TGTGCCAGCAGCTCAACAGGGGGCAAAACAGATACGCAGTATTTT,CASSSTGGKTDTQYF
TRBV5-1,TRBD2,TRBJ2-6,NA,TGCGCCAGCAGCCCCTCGTTGGGGGGGGAGAGACTCTCTGGGGCCAACGTCCTGACTTTC,CASSPSLGGERLSGANVLTF
TRBV4-1,NA,TRBJ2-7,NA,TGCGCCAGCAGCCACCAACAGGGCTACGAGCAGTACTTC,CASSHQQGYEQYF
TRBV5-1,NA,TRBJ2-7,NA,TGCGCCAGCAGCGTGGGACGGGACTACGAGCAGTACTTC,CASSVGRDYEQYF
TRBV4-1,TRBD1,TRBJ1-5,NA,TGCGCCAGCAGCGCGGGACAGTCTGATCAGCCCCAGCATTTT,CASSAGQSDQPQHF
TRBV12-5,TRBD1,TRBJ2-5,NA,TGTGCTAGTGGTACTCCAGGGGGCGCCCAGTACTTC,CASGTPGGAQYF
TRBV6-5,NA,TRBJ2-2,NA,TGTGCCAGCAGGCCGCTTGTCACCGGGGAGCTGTTTTTT,CASRPLVTGELFF
TRBV25-1,TRBD1,TRBJ2-7,NA,TGTGCCAGCAGTGATGGGACAGGGACCTACGAGCAGTACTTC,CASSDGTGTYEQYF
TRBV9,TRBD2,TRBJ2-3,NA,TGTGCCAGCAGCGTAGGGCGGGGGGGCAAAGATACGCAGTATTTT,CASSVGRGGKDTQYF
TRBV28,NA,TRBJ1-6,NA,TGTGCCAGCAGTTCGCCGACAGCTAAGAATTCACCCCTCCACTTT,CASSSPTAKNSPLHF
TRBV18,TRBD1,TRBJ2-7,once,TGTGCCAGCTCACCACTGTCCGGGACAGGGGGGTACGAGCAGTACTTC,CASSPLSGTGGYEQYF
TRBV19,NA,TRBJ1-3,NA,TGTGCCAGTAGTATGGAGGGGAGAAACACCATATATTTT,CASSMEGRNTIYF
TRBV11-2,NA,TRBJ1-4,NA,TGTGCCAGCAGCTTTCAGGGTCTTTGGGAAAAACTGTTTTTT,CASSFQGLWEKLFF
TRBV28,TRBD1,TRBJ1-5,NA,TGTGCCAGCAGTTTAGATGGGACAGGGAATCAGCCCCAGCATTTT,CASSLDGTGNQPQHF
TRBV6-5,NA,TRBJ2-3,NA,TGTGCCAGCGGAAATCTAGGGGTGCCAGATACGCAGTATTTT,CASGNLGVPDTQYF
TRBV7-3,TRBD1,TRBJ1-1,NA,TGTGCCAGCAGCTCCAGGGGGGGACACACTGAAGCTTTCTTT,CASSSRGGHTEAFF